The clone carrying this T cell receptor (beta chain) has at least ten counts. Its specificity is not known. From germline, CDR1 is SGHRS and CDR2 YFSETQ. The CDR3 contains 15 residues. Trimming removed 3 bases at V and 7 bases at J, with 17 bases between. This entry comes from a study of regulatory T cells in long-lasting Graves disease. Study-level results: There was favoring of TRBV28, TRBJ1-2 and TRBJ2-5 in persistent disease.

Relying on iRepertoire HTBI primers and Arm-PCR of CDR3 regions, the team built TCR beta libraries. Each CDR3 protein gets one entry after TCRdb re-called the multiplex PCR reads with MiXCR. The sample contains over 350,000 distinct CDR3 sequences, over 14% of which appear only once. Time point here: newly diagnosed GD, antithyroid drugs for less than 3 months. PBMC-extracted RNA yielded the TCR library. This sample was also put to use in a study of T cells in Graves' hyperthyroidism and ophthalmopathy. As reported in that work: With the HTBI primer set, the TCR CDR3 went through a first round of RT-PCR.

The receptor's source is a woman aged 40 to 50 with Graves disease. The sample was peripheral blood mononuclear cells (PBMCs), taken at new diagnosis, from a patient treated with antithyroid drugs. The gene calls are TRBV5-1 and TRBJ1-5, with D hard to call. The CDR3 DNA reads TGCGCCAGCAGCTCCGGTCCCCGAGGTACGCAGCCCCAGCATTTT. Translation gives CASSSGPRGTQPQHF.